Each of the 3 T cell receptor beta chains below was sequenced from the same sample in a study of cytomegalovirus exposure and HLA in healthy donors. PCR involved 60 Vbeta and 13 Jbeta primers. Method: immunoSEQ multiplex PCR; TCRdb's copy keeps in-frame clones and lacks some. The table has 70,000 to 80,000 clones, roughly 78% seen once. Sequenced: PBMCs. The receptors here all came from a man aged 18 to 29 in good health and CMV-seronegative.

CDR3 in DNA: TGTGCCAGCAGTCTAAGGGGACAGTTAACCCCCTACGAGCAGTACTTC. Translated: CASSLRGQLTPYEQYF. The chain uses TRBV6-6 and TRBJ2-7; 7 nucleotides line up with TRBD1. The CDR3 is 16 amino acids. Germline V gene sequence: CDR1 MNHNY, CDR2 SVGAGI (reference sequence). The J segment lost 2 bases and the V segment lost 5 bases, leaving 12 bases of the junction unmatched.

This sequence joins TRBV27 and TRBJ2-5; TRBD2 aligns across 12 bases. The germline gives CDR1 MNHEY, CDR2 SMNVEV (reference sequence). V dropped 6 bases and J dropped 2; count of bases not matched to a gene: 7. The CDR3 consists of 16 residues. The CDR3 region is CASRQKLAGGQETQYF. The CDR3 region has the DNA TGTGCCAGCAGACAAAAACTAGCGGGAGGACAAGAGACCCAGTACTTC.

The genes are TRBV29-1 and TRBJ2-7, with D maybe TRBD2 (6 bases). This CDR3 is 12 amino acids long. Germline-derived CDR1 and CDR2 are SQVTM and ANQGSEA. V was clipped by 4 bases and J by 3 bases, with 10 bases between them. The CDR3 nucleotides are TGCAGCGTTGGTGTTAGCGGCTACGAGCAGTACTTC. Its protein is CSVGVSGYEQYF.